These T cell receptor beta chains were read from a single sample in a study of shared clonotypes between healthy human individuals. Sequencing used immunoSEQ multiplex PCR; TCRdb keeps in-frame clones, though not all of them. The sample records approximately 340,000 clones, approximately 79% being singletons. The specimen sequenced was memory CD4+ T cells sorted from blood. Source of these receptors: a man aged 25 to 40 in good health. Both conserved end residues are part of each CDR3. The D gene is left open where the match is weak. A row's size may be missing; if present it is once, few, many or a size class.

TRBD1 | TRBJ1-2 | TRBV28 | - | CASSLGRGRGFYGYTF | TGTGCCAGCAGTTTAGGGCGCGGCAGGGGGTTCTATGGCTACACCTTC
- | TRBJ1-1 | TRBV5-6 | - | CASSFVSRDTEAFF | TGTGCCAGCAGCTTTGTGTCGAGAGACACTGAAGCTTTCTTT
- | TRBJ2-1 | TRBV2 | once | CASSPGQANEQFF | TGTGCCAGCTCGCCGGGGCAGGCTAATGAGCAGTTCTTC
TRBD2 | TRBJ2-1 | TRBV18 | - | CASSYGLAGDNEQFF | TGTGCCAGCTCATACGGACTAGCGGGAGACAATGAGCAGTTCTTC
- | TRBJ2-1 | TRBV6-5 | - | CASSYSLDLAYNEQFF | TGTGCCAGCAGTTACTCGCTGGACTTAGCCTACAATGAGCAGTTCTTC
- | TRBJ2-7 | TRBV5-1 | - | CASSLAGSAEQYF | TGCGCCAGCAGCTTGGCGGGGAGTGCCGAGCAGTACTTC
- | TRBJ2-3 | TRBV19 | - | CASSIGAGFRTQYF | TGTGCCAGTAGTATAGGCGCGGGATTCCGAACGCAGTATTTT
TRBD1 | TRBJ2-2 | TRBV5-1 | once | CASSPSSGTANTGELFF | TGCGCCAGCAGCCCCTCATCCGGGACAGCGAACACCGGGGAGCTGTTTTTT
- | TRBJ1-3 | TRBV7-2 | - | CASSSYQHTIYF | TGTGCCAGCAGCAGCTACCAGCACACCATATATTTT
- | TRBJ2-6 | TRBV13 | once | CASSLGGSGANVLTF | TGTGCCAGCAGCTTAGGGGGATCTGGGGCCAACGTCCTGACTTTC
- | TRBJ2-2 | TRBV6-6 | - | CASKGRANTGELFF | TGTGCCAGCAAGGGACGGGCGAACACCGGGGAGCTGTTTTTT
- | TRBJ2-7 | TRBV28 | - | CASILRAEKYF | TGTGCCAGCATCCTCCGGGCCGAGAAGTACTTC
TRBD1 | TRBJ2-3 | TRBV7-2 | - | CASSSPPQGRTDTQYF | TGTGCCAGCAGCTCACCCCCACAGGGGCGAACAGATACGCAGTATTTT
TRBD1 | TRBJ2-5 | TRBV11-2 | - | CASSFPTRQGARETQYF | TGTGCCAGCAGCTTCCCCACTCGACAGGGGGCGCGGGAGACCCAGTACTTC
- | TRBJ2-5 | TRBV2 | - | CASKNTGLVQETQYF | TGTGCCAGCAAAAACACGGGACTCGTCCAAGAGACCCAGTACTTC
- | TRBJ2-1 | TRBV6-1 | - | CASSEKAPVSYNEQFF | TGTGCCAGCAGTGAAAAGGCGCCGGTCTCGTACAATGAGCAGTTCTTC
- | TRBJ2-2 | TRBV2 | - | CGGRDNTNTGELFF | TGTGGGGGCCGGGACAATACGAACACCGGGGAGCTGTTTTTT
- | TRBJ2-3 | TRBV10-2 | few | CASSESGTRGTQYF | TGCGCCAGCAGTGAGAGTGGGACCCGTGGTACGCAGTATTTT
- | TRBJ2-7 | TRBV5-1 | - | CASSLGVGGALDEQYF | TGCGCCAGCAGCTTGGGCGTCGGGGGCGCTCTTGACGAGCAGTACTTC
- | TRBJ2-7 | TRBV13 | - | CASSPDPYEQYF | TGTGCCAGCAGCCCAGACCCCTACGAGCAGTACTTC
TRBD1 | TRBJ1-5 | TRBV27 | - | CASHPGQVNQPQHF | TGTGCCAGCCACCCCGGACAGGTTAATCAGCCCCAGCATTTT
- | TRBJ1-2 | TRBV4-1 | - | CASSQGPNYGYTF | TGCGCCAGCAGCCAAGGTCCAAACTATGGCTACACCTTC
TRBD2 | TRBJ2-7 | TRBV10-3 | - | CAISGEGYEQYF | TGTGCCATCAGTGGGGAGGGCTACGAGCAGTACTTC
TRBD2 | TRBJ2-7 | TRBV10-1 | - | CASSETRGGYEQYF | TGCGCCAGCAGTGAGACCCGGGGGGGCTACGAGCAGTACTTC
- | TRBJ1-2 | TRBV2 | - | CASGSANYGYTF | TGTGCCAGCGGCAGCGCTAACTATGGCTACACCTTC
TRBD2 | TRBJ2-3 | TRBV10-2 | once | CASSGTSRADTQYF | TGCGCCAGCAGCGGGACTAGTCGGGCAGATACGCAGTATTTT
TRBD1 | TRBJ2-7 | TRBV5-1 | few | CASSLGTEGEQYF | TGCGCCAGCAGTTTGGGGACAGAGGGCGAGCAGTACTTC
TRBD1 | TRBJ2-5 | TRBV2 | - | CASGQVDGETQYF | TGTGCCTCGGGACAGGTCGACGGTGAGACCCAGTACTTC
- | TRBJ2-7 | TRBV7-5 | few | CVRHTGTGGLPYEQYF | TGTGTCAGACATACCGGGACAGGGGGCCTCCCCTACGAGCAGTACTTC
- | TRBJ1-1 | TRBV7-2 | few | CASSSKYLPGQRNTEAFF | TGTGCCAGCAGCTCTAAGTACCTCCCCGGACAGAGGAACACTGAAGCTTTCTTT
TRBD1 | TRBJ1-3 | TRBV4-3 | - | CASSQDGPGGSGNTIYF | TGCGCCAGCAGCCAAGACGGCCCAGGGGGTTCTGGAAACACCATATATTTT